The clone carrying this T cell receptor (beta chain) was seen a handful of times. Its target is unknown. TCRdb ran MiXCR on the 5' RACE reads and lists one entry per CDR3 protein. The sample comprises about 84,000 distinct CDR3 sequences, about 12% of which are singletons, and around 2.4% rests with the top ten. Trimming stripped 6 bases from V and 6 bases from J, with 17 bases between. This CDR3 is built from 14 residues. The data were obtained in a study of early T cells in non-severe SARS-CoV-2 infection. Study outcomes and limitations: There was a bias toward anti-spike CD8 responses in VDJdb matching, which missed private and CD4 specificities.

V is TRBV12-3 or TRBV12-4 and J is TRBJ1-2; the D gene is possibly TRBD1 (5 bases). Input material: whole blood. The TCR originated in an adult who was a healthcare worker with PCR-confirmed SARS-CoV-2 infection or an uninfected control (not recorded which). The CDR3 sequence is CASRPEGELDGYTF. The CDR3 DNA is TGTGCCAGCAGACCCGAAGGGGAATTGGATGGCTACACCTTC.